Listed below are T cell receptor beta chains from one sample, sequenced in a study of shared clonotypes between healthy human individuals. Method: immunoSEQ multiplex PCR; TCRdb's copy keeps in-frame clones and lacks some. The sample has fewer than 600,000 clones, roughly 80% seen once; the top ten hold roughly 13%. Sequenced sample: PBMCs. Source of these receptors: a woman aged 40 to 50 in good health. Some clones in this sample may be carry-over from other donors' samples. CDR3s include the opening cysteine and the closing phenylalanine or tryptophan. Each record gives: J gene, D gene, clone size, V gene, CDR3 DNA, CDR3 protein. D genes are given only for firm matches. The size field is filled for only some rows; it gives once, few, many or a size class.

TRBJ2-1	TRBD2	-	TRBV6-6	TGTGCCAGCAGTTACGACCTAGCGGGAGGGAATGAGCAGTTCTTC	CASSYDLAGGNEQFF
TRBJ1-2	-	-	TRBV10-3	TGTGCCATCAGTGAGTCTTACTATGGCTACACCTTC	CAISESYYGYTF
TRBJ1-5	-	-	TRBV28	TGTGCCAGCACCCTTGGAGGGGCGGGCAATCAGCCCCAGCATTTT	CASTLGGAGNQPQHF
TRBJ1-4	-	-	TRBV7-2	TGTGCCAGCAGCTCCTTTGTGGGGCGCGAAAAACTGTTTTTT	CASSSFVGREKLFF
TRBJ2-7	TRBD1	-	TRBV7-8	TGTGCCAGCAGCTTTAACAGGGGCGAGCAGTACTTC	CASSFNRGEQYF
TRBJ2-2	TRBD2	-	TRBV6-4	TGTGCCAGCAGTGACTCACCCGGACTAGTCCGGGGAGCTGTTTTT	CASSDSPGLVRGAVF
TRBJ2-7	-	-	TRBV10-1	TGCGCCACGGATAAGACTTCCTACGAGCAGTACTTC	CATDKTSYEQYF
TRBJ2-1	-	few	TRBV19	TGTGCCAGTAGTTTCACTACGAACTCCTACAATGAGCAGTTCTTC	CASSFTTNSYNEQFF
TRBJ1-1	-	few	TRBV5-1	TGCGCCAGCAGCTACTCAAAGGGCTTGGGGACTGAAGCTTTCTTT	CASSYSKGLGTEAFF
TRBJ2-3	TRBD2	-	TRBV2	TGTGCCAGCAGGACTAGCGTGGATACGCAGTATTTT	CASRTSVDTQYF
TRBJ1-3	TRBD1	-	TRBV15	TGTGCCACCAGCAGAGTCCGAGCAGGGGGGCTCCCTGGAAACACCATATATTTT	CATSRVRAGGLPGNTIYF
TRBJ1-1	TRBD1	-	TRBV6-1	TGTGCCAGCAGTGCCGGGACAGGGCAGAACACTGAAGCTTTCTTT	CASSAGTGQNTEAFF
TRBJ2-3	TRBD2	-	TRBV9	TGTGCCAGCAGCGTAGGGGCTAGCGGGAGTATCGCAGATACGCAGTATTTT	CASSVGASGSIADTQYF
TRBJ2-3	-	-	TRBV4-1	TGCGCCAGCAGCCCTCGGGGGGACACTGGAGCAGATACGCAGTATTTT	CASSPRGDTGADTQYF
TRBJ1-4	TRBD1	-	TRBV7-2	TGTGCCAGCAGCTTAGTAGGGACAGATGGCGAAAAACTGTTTTTT	CASSLVGTDGEKLFF
TRBJ2-2	TRBD2	-	TRBV7-7	TGTGCTAGCAGCTCCACAGTAGCGGGAGGGACCGGGGAGCTGTTTTTT	CASSSTVAGGTGELFF
TRBJ2-7	-	-	TRBV6-5	TGTGCCAGCAGTTACGCGGGACAGTATCTAAACGAGCAGTACTTC	CASSYAGQYLNEQYF
TRBJ1-5	-	-	TRBV19	TGTGCCAGTAGCCCGGTGGTCGGTGCCAATCAGCCCCAGCATTTT	CASSPVVGANQPQHF
TRBJ1-2	-	-	TRBV7-9	TGTGCCAGCAGCGATAATGGGGGGAGAGGCTACACCTTC	CASSDNGGRGYTF
TRBJ2-1	TRBD1	many	TRBV11-2	TGTGCCAGCAGCGTGACAGGGGGGATTCGCAATGAGCAGTTCTTC	CASSVTGGIRNEQFF
TRBJ2-3	-	-	TRBV30	TGTGCCCGGAGTGCCACGACAGATACGCAGTATTTT	CARSATTDTQYF
TRBJ2-3	TRBD2	-	TRBV10-3	TGTGCCATCAGCGTTCCGGGACTAGCGGGCACAGATACGCAGTATTTT	CAISVPGLAGTDTQYF
TRBJ2-2	-	few	TRBV6-6	TGTGCCAGCAACGAGGGAGGCGTTGTCGGGGAGCTGTTTTTT	CASNEGGVVGELFF
TRBJ2-7	TRBD2	-	TRBV5-6	TGTGCCAGCAGCTCCCCGGGACTAGCCTACGAGCAGTACTTC	CASSSPGLAYEQYF
TRBJ2-7	-	-	TRBV5-5	TGTGCCAGCAGCTTGGTTGGGGTATCGGCCTACGAGCAGTACTTC	CASSLVGVSAYEQYF
TRBJ1-5	TRBD1	-	TRBV28	TGTGCCAGCATTGAGACCGGGACAGGGATTTTTAGCAATCAGCCCCAGCATTTT	CASIETGTGIFSNQPQHF
TRBJ1-5	TRBD1	-	TRBV2	TGTGCCAGCACTGGACAGGGGAGTCAGCCCCAGCATTTT	CASTGQGSQPQHF
TRBJ2-7	TRBD2	once	TRBV15	TGTGCCACCAGCAGGGGACTAGCGGGAGACAGCGAGCAGTACTTC	CATSRGLAGDSEQYF
TRBJ1-1	-	-	TRBV7-2	TGTGCCAGCAGCTTTGGGGGTGGTGAAGCTTTCTTT	CASSFGGGEAFF
TRBJ2-1	-	-	TRBV5-1	TGCGCCAGCAGCTTGTTCATCGGGGGTGCGAATGGTGAGCAGTTCTTC	CASSLFIGGANGEQFF
TRBJ1-1	-	once	TRBV5-1	TGCGCCAGCAGCTTGGGGGGGCAGGACTCGGGAGTCTTT	CASSLGGQDSGVF
TRBJ1-1	-	-	TRBV18	TGTGCCAGCTCACCACGATCTGACCCCACTGAAGCTTTCTTT	CASSPRSDPTEAFF
TRBJ1-1	-	many	TRBV7-9	TGTGCCAGCAGCTTACGGAGGGCCCTGGGGGCTGAAGCTTTCTTT	CASSLRRALGAEAFF
TRBJ2-7	TRBD1	-	TRBV7-2	TGTGCCAGCACCCAGGACAGGGGGCCCGAGCAGTACTTC	CASTQDRGPEQYF
TRBJ1-2	-	-	TRBV5-4	TGTGCCAGCAGCTCAATGGACTTGATACAGGGTTCGGGCTATGGCTACACCTTC	CASSSMDLIQGSGYGYTF
TRBJ1-2	-	-	TRBV19	TGTGCCAGTAGGAGGGGCTACGGGGGAACCTTTCGTGGCTACACCTTC	CASRRGYGGTFRGYTF
TRBJ2-7	TRBD2	-	TRBV7-2	TGTGCCAGCAGCCGGCTAGCGGGAGGGCCTGGCGAGCAGTACTTC	CASSRLAGGPGEQYF
TRBJ1-4	-	-	TRBV7-9	TGTGCCAGCAGCTTTGGTAGTGAAAAACTGTTTTTT	CASSFGSEKLFF
TRBJ1-5	-	-	TRBV4-1	TGCGCCAGCAGCCAGGGCACAGGGTATCAGCCCCAGCATTTT	CASSQGTGYQPQHF
TRBJ2-3	TRBD2	-	TRBV7-2	TGTGCCAGCAGCTTGAGACTAGCGGGAGGGCGGGGTACGCAGTATTTT	CASSLRLAGGRGTQYF
TRBJ1-5	-	-	TRBV9	TGTGCCAGCAGCGTAGCAGGGGGCAATCAGCCCCAGCATTTT	CASSVAGGNQPQHF
TRBJ1-1	-	-	TRBV6-5	TGTGCCAGCAGTTATTTCGAGGGCACTGAAGCTTTCTTT	CASSYFEGTEAFF
TRBJ2-7	TRBD1	-	TRBV18	TGTGCCAGCTCACAAGGGACAGGGGCCTACGAGCAGTACTTC	CASSQGTGAYEQYF
TRBJ2-7	TRBD1	few	TRBV2	TGTGCCAGCAGACCGGGACAGGGCTCCTACGAGCAGTACTTC	CASRPGQGSYEQYF
TRBJ1-5	-	many	TRBV10-2	TGCGCCAGCAGTGACCTAACCCGGAGGGGCAATCAGCCCCAGCATTTT	CASSDLTRRGNQPQHF
TRBJ1-3	-	-	TRBV7-8	TGTGCCAGCAGCAGAGACATCTCTGGAAACACCATATATTTT	CASSRDISGNTIYF